The clone carrying this T cell receptor beta chain was observed many times. The antigen remains undetermined. Semi-nested PCR with Nested Universal Primer A followed constant-region reverse priming of full-length variable regions. A single record per CDR3 protein comes from TCRdb applying MiXCR to the 5' RACE reads. The sample carries under 45,000 distinct CDR3 sequences, about 20% recorded once. Findings and limits, study-wide: Tumor Treg TCRs overlapped most with tumor naive CD4+ cells.

Treg sorting used a CD4+CD25+CD127-/low gate. This CDR3 is 17 amino acids long. Trimming removed 4 bases from V and 5 bases from J; junction bases left unmatched: 16. CDR1 and CDR2 (germline): SGHRS, YFSETQ. This receptor was identified in a female donor with breast cancer. The sequenced sample was Tregs sorted from blood. This chain links TRBV5-1 with TRBJ2-7; 9 nucleotides line up with TRBD2. CDR3 bases: TGCGCCAGCAGCCCCCGGGGTGAAGCGGGAGGTATGGACGAGCAGTACTTC. This sequence encodes CASSPRGEAGGMDEQYF. Together with reference TRBV5-1 and TRBJ2-7, the CDR3 gives the full variable domain: KAGVTQTPRYLIKTRGQQVTLSCSPISGHRSVSWYQQTPGQGLQFLFEYFSETQRNKGNFPGRFSGRQFSNSRSEMNVSTLELGDSALYLCASSPRGEAGGMDEQYFGPGTRLTVT.